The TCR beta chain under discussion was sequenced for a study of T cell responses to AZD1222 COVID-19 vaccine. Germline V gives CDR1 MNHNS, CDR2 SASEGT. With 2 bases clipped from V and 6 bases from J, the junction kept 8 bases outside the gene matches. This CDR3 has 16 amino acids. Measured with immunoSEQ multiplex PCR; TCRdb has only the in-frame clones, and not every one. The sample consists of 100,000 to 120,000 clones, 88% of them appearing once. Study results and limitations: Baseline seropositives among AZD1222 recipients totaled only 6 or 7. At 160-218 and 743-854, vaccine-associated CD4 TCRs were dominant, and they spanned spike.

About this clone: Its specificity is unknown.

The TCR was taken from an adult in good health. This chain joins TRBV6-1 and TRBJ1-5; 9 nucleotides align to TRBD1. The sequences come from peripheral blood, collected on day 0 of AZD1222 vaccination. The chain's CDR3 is CASSEQGYRGPQPQHF. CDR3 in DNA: TGTGCCAGCAGTGAACAAGGCTACAGGGGGCCTCAGCCCCAGCATTTT.